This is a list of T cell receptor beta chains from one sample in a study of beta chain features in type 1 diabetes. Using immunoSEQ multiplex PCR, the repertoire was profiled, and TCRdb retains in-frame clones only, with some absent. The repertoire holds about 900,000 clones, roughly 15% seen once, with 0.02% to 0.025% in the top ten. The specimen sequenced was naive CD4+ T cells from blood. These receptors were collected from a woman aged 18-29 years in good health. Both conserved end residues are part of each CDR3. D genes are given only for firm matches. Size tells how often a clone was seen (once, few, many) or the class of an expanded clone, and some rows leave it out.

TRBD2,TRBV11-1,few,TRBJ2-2,CASSRGRGRDTGELFF,TGTGCCAGCAGCCGAGGGAGGGGTCGAGACACCGGGGAGCTGTTTTTT
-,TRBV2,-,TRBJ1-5,CASREGVGVQPQHF,TGTGCCAGCAGAGAGGGGGTAGGGGTTCAGCCCCAGCATTTT
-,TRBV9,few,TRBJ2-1,CASSVAGGLAHNEQFF,TGTGCCAGCAGCGTAGCCGGAGGACTTGCTCACAATGAGCAGTTCTTC
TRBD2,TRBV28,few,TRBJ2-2,CASRKGLRQSTGELFF,TGTGCCAGCAGGAAGGGACTACGTCAATCAACCGGGGAGCTGTTTTTT
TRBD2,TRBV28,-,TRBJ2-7,CASLSAGGDEQYF,TGTGCCAGCTTGTCAGCGGGAGGGGACGAGCAGTACTTC
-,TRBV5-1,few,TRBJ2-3,CASSQRTGGADTQYF,TGCGCCAGCAGCCAGAGGACAGGCGGGGCAGATACGCAGTATTTT
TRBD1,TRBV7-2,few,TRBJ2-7,CASSLGLGQGNEQYF,TGTGCCAGCAGCTTAGGCCTCGGACAGGGCAACGAGCAGTACTTC
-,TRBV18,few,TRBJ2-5,CASSPQGTPQETQYF,TGTGCCAGCTCACCACAAGGAACACCCCAAGAGACCCAGTACTTC
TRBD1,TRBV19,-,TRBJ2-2,CASSIGDRESGELFF,TGTGCCAGTAGTATTGGTGACAGGGAGTCCGGGGAGCTGTTTTTT
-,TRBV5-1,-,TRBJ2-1,CASSLESYRDNEQFF,TGCGCCAGCAGCTTGGAGTCGTATAGGGACAATGAGCAGTTCTTC
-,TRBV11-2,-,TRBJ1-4,CASSSRPNEKLFF,TGTGCCAGCAGCTCCCGCCCAAATGAAAAACTGTTTTTT
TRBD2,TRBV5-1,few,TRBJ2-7,CASSLAGGLQSYEQYF,TGCGCCAGCTCCCTCGCGGGGGGACTACAGTCCTACGAGCAGTACTTC
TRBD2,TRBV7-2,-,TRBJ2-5,CASRTGTSGSSETQYF,TGTGCCAGCCGTACCGGGACTAGCGGGAGTTCAGAGACCCAGTACTTC